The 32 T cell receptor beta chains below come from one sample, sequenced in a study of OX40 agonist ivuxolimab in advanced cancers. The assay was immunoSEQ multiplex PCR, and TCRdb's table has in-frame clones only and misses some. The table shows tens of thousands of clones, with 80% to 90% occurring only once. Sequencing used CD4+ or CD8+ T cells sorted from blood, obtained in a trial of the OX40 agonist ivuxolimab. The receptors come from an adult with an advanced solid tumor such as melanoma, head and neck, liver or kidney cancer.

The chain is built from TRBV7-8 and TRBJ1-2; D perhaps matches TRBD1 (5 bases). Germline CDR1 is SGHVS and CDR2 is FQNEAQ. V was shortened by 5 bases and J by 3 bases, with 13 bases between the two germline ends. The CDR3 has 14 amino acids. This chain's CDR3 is CASSGGTPDYGYTF. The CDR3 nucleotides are TGTGCCAGCAGCGGCGGGACCCCAGACTATGGCTACACCTTC. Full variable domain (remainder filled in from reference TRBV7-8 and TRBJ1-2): GAGVSQSPRYKVAKRGQDVALRCDPISGHVSLFWYQQALGQGPEFLTYFQNEAQLDKSGLPSDRFFAERPEGSVSTLKIQRTQQEDSAVYLCASSGGTPDYGYTFGSGTRLTVV.

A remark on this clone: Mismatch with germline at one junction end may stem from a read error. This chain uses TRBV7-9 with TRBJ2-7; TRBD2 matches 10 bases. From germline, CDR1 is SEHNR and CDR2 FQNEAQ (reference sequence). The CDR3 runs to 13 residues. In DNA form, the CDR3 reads TGTGCCAGCAGCCTAGCGGGAGTGGACGAGCAGTACTTC. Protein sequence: CASSLAGVDEQYF.

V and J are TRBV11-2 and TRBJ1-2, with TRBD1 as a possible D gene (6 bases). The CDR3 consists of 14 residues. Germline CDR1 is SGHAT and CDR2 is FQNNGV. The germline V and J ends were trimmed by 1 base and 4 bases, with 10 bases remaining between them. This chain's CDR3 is CASSLAGVGYGYTF. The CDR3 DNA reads TGTGCCAGCAGCTTAGCAGGGGTTGGCTATGGCTACACCTTC.

CDR3 sequence: CASSQDSDRTPNTEAFF. In DNA, the CDR3 is TGCGCCAGCAGCCAAGATAGCGACCGGACACCGAACACTGAAGCTTTCTTT. The rearrangement links TRBV4-1 to TRBJ1-1; a possible D gene is TRBD1 (5 bases). Germline loops: CDR1 MGHRA, CDR2 YSYEKL. This CDR3 is 17 amino acids long. Trimming pared 0 bases from V and 1 base from J, leaving 15 bases between.

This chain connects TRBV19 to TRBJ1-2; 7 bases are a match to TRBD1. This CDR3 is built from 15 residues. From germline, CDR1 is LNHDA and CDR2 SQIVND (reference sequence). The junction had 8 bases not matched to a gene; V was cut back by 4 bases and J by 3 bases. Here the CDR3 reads CASSKLQGLDYGYTF. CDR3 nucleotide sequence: TGTGCCAGTAGTAAACTACAGGGGCTCGACTATGGCTACACCTTC.

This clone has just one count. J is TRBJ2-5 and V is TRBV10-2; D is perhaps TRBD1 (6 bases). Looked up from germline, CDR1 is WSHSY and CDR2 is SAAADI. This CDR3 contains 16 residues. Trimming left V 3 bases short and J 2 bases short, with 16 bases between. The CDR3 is CASSDRHREIQETQYF. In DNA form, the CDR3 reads TGCGCCAGCAGTGATCGGCACAGGGAAATTCAAGAGACCCAGTACTTC.

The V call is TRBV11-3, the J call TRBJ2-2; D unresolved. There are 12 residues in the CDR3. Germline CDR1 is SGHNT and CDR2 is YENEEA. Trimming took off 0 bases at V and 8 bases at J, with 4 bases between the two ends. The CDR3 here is CASSLERGELFF. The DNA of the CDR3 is TGTGCCAGCAGCTTAGAGAGGGGGGAGCTGTTTTTT.

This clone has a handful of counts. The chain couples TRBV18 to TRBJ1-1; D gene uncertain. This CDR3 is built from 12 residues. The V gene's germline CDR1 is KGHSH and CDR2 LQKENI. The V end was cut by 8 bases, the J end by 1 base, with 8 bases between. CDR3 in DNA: TGTGCCAGCACCACCCCGAACACTGAAGCTTTCTTT. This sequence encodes CASTTPNTEAFF.

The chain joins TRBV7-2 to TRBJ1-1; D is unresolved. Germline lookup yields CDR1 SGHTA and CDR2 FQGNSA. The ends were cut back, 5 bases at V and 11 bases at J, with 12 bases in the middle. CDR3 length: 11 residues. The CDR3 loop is CASSPDFRAFF. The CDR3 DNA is TGTGCCAGCAGCCCTGATTTTCGGGCTTTCTTT.

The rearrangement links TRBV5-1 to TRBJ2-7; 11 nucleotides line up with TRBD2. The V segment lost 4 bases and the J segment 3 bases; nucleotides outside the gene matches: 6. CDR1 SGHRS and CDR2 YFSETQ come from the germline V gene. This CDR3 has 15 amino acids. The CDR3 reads CASSLDGLAGYEQYF. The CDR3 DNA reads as TGCGCCAGCAGCCTGGACGGACTAGCGGGCTACGAGCAGTACTTC.

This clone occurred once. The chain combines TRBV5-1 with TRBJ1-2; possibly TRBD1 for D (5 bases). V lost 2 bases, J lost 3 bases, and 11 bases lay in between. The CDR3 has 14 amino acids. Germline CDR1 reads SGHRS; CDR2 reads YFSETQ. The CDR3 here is CASSFTRGDYGYTF. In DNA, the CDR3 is TGCGCCAGCAGCTTTACACGGGGGGACTATGGCTACACCTTC.

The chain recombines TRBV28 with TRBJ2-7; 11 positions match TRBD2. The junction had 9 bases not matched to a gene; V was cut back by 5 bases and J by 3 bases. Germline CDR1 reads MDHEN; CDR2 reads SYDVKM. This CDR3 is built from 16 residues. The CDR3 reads CASSTHGLAGGYEQYF. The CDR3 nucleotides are TGTGCCAGCAGTACCCACGGGCTAGCGGGAGGCTACGAGCAGTACTTC.

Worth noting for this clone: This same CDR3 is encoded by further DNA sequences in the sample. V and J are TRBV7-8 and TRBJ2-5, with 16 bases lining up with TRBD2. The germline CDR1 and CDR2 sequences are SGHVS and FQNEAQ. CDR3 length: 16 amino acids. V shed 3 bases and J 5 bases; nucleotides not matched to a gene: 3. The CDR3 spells CASSLGLAGGLETQYF. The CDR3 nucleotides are TGTGCCAGCAGCTTGGGACTAGCGGGAGGGCTGGAGACCCAGTACTTC.

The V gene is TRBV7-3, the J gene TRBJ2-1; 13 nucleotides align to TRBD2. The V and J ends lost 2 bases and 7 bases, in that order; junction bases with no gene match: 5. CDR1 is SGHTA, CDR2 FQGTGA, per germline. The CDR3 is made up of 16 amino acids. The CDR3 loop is CASSLFGTSGMNEQFF. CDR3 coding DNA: TGTGCCAGCAGCTTATTTGGGACTAGCGGGATGAATGAGCAGTTCTTC.

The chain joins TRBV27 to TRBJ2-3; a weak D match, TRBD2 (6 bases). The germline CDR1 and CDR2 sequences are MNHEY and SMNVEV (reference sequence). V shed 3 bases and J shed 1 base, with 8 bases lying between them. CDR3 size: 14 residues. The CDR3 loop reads CASSLRRGTDTQYF. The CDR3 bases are TGTGCCAGCAGTTTGCGGAGGGGCACAGATACGCAGTATTTT.

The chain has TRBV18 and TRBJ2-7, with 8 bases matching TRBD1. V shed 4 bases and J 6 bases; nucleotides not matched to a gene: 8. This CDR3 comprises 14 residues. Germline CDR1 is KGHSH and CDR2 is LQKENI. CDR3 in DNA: TGTGCCAGCTCACTCAGGGGGCTCCCTGGCGAGCAGTACTTC. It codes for CASSLRGLPGEQYF.

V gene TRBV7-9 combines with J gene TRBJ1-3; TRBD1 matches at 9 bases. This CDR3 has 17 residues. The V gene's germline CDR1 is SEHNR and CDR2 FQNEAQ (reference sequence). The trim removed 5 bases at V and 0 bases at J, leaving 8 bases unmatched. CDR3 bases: TGTGCCAGCAGCCCCCTTTGGGGACAGGGCTCTGGAAACACCATATATTTT. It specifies CASSPLWGQGSGNTIYF.

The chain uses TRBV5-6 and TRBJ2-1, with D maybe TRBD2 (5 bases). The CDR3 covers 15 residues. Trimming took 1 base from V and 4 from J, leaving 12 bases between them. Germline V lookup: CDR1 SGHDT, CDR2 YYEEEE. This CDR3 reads CASSLRLAEYNEQFF. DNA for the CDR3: TGTGCCAGCAGCTTGCGCCTAGCAGAATACAATGAGCAGTTCTTC. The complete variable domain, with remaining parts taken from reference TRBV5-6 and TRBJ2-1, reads DAGVTQSPTHLIKTRGQQVTLRCSPKSGHDTVSWYQQALGQGPQFIFQYYEEEERQRGNFPDRFSGHQFPNYSSELNVNALLLGDSALYLCASSLRLAEYNEQFFGPGTRLTVL.

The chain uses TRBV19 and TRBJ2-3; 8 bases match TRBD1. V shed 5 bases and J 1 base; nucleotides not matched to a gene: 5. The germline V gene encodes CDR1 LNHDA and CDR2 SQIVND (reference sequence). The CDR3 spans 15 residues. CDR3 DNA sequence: TGTGCCAGTAGTGCCGGGACAGGACGCACAGATACGCAGTATTTT. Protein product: CASSAGTGRTDTQYF.

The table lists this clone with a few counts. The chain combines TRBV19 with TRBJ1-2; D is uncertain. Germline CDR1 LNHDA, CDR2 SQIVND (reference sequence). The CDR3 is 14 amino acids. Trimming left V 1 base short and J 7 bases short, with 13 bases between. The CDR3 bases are TGTGCCAGTAGTATAGTCGGTACCGCCTCTGGCTACACCTTC. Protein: CASSIVGTASGYTF.

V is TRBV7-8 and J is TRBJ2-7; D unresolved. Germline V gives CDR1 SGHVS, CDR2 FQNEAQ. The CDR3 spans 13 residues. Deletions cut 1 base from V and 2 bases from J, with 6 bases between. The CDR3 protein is CASSLGEPYEQYF. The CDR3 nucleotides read TGTGCCAGCAGCTTAGGGGAACCCTACGAGCAGTACTTC.

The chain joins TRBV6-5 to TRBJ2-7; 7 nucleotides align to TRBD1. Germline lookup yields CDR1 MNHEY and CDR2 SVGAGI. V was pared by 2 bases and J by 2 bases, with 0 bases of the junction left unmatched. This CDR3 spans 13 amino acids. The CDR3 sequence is CASSYQGAYEQYF. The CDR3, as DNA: TGTGCCAGCAGTTACCAGGGGGCCTACGAGCAGTACTTC.

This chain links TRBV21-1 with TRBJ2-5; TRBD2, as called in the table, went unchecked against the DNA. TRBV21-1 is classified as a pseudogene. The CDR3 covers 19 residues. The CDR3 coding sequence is TGTGCCAGCAGCAAAGTTTCCGGGACTCACAAAAGGCAACAAGAGACCCAGTACTTC. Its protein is CASSKVSGTHKRQQETQYF.

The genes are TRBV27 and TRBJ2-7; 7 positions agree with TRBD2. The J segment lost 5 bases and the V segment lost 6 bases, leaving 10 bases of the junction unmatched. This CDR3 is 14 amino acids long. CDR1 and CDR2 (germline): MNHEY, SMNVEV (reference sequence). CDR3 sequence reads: CASSRERGWDEQYF. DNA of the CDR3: TGTGCCAGCAGCCGCGAGCGGGGATGGGACGAGCAGTACTTC.

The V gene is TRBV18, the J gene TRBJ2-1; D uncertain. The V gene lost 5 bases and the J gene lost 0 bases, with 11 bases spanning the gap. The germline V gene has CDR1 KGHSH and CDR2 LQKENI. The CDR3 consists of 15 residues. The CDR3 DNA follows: TGTGCCAGCTCAAGCCGCGGAATCTCCTACAATGAGCAGTTCTTC. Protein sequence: CASSSRGISYNEQFF. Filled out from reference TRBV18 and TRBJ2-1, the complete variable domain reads NAGVMQNPRHLVRRRGQEARLRCSPMKGHSHVYWYRQLPEEGLKFMVYLQKENIIDESGMPKERFSAEFPKEGPSILRIQQVVRGDSAAYFCASSSRGISYNEQFFGPGTRLTVL.

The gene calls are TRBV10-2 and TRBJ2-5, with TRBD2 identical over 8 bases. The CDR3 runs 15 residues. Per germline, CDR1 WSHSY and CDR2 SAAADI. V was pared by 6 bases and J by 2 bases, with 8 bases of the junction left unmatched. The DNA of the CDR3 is TGCGCCAGCAGGGAGCGGGAGACGGGGCAAGAGACCCAGTACTTC. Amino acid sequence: CASRERETGQETQYF.

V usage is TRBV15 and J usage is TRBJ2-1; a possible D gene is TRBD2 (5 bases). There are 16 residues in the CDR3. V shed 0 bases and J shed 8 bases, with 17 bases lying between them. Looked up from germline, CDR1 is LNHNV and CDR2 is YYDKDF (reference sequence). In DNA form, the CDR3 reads TGTGCCACCAGCAGAGATCTGGTCATAGCGACCGATGAGCAGTTCTTC. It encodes CATSRDLVIATDEQFF.

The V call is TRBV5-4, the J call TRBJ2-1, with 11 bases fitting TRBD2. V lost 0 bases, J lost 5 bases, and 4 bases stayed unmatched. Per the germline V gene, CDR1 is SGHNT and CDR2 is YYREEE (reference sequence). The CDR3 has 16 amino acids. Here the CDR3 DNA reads TGTGCCAGCAGCTTGGAGGGACTAGCGGATAACAATGAGCAGTTCTTC. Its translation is CASSLEGLADNNEQFF.

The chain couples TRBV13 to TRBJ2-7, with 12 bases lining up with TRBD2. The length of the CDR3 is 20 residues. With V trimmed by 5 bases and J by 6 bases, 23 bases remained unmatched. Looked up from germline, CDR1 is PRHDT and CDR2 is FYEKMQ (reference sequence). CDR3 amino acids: CASSHRTGATILAGGLEQYF. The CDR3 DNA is TGTGCCAGCAGCCACAGGACAGGGGCAACTATTCTAGCGGGAGGGCTCGAGCAGTACTTC. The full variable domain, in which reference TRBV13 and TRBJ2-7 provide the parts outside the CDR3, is AAGVIQSPRHLIKEKRETATLKCYPIPRHDTVYWYQQGPGQDPQFLISFYEKMQSDKGSIPDRFSAQQFSDYHSELNMSSLELGDSALYFCASSHRTGATILAGGLEQYFGPGTRLTVT.

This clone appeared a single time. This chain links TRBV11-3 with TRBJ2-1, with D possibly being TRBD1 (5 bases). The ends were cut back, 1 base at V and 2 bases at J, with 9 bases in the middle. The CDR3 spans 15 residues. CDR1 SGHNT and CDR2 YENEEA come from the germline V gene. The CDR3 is CASSLGTSPYNEQFF. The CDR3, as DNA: TGTGCCAGCAGCTTAGGGACAAGTCCCTACAATGAGCAGTTCTTC. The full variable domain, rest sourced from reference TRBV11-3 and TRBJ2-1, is EAGVVQSPRYKIIEKKQPVAFWCNPISGHNTLYWYLQNLGQGPELLIRYENEEAVDDSQLPKDRFSAERLKGVDSTLKIQPAELGDSAVYLCASSLGTSPYNEQFFGPGTRLTVL.

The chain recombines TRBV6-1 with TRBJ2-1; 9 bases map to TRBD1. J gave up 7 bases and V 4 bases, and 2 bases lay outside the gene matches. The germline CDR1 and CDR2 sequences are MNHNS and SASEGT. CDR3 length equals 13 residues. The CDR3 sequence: CASSVDRGNEQFF. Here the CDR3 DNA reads TGTGCCAGCAGTGTCGACAGGGGGAATGAGCAGTTCTTC.

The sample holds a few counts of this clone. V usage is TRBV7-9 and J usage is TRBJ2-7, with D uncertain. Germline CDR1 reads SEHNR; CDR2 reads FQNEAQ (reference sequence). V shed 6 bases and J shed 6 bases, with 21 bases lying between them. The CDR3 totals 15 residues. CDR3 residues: CASSQTGPYPLEQYF. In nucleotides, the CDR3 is TGTGCCAGCAGTCAGACCGGGCCTTACCCCCTCGAGCAGTACTTC.